This TCR beta chain was found in a study of OX40 agonist ivuxolimab in advanced cancers. In the study overall: It was ivuxolimab, an agonistic anti-OX40 (CD134) antibody, that patients were treated with.

With respect to this clone: The target antigen is unknown.

Patients who had autoimmune disease history or got systemic immunosuppression were left out. Profiled with immunoSEQ multiplex PCR; TCRdb holds only in-frame clones, not every one. The table records 75,000 to 100,000 clones, roughly 80% of them present only once. Points from the study as a whole: It was also the case that some nonresponders had low normalized T-cell clonal expansion. Among the lowest peripheral clonal expansion occurred in 0.1-3.0 mg/kg partial responders.

This specimen consisted of CD4+ or CD8+ T cells sorted from blood, obtained in a trial of the OX40 agonist ivuxolimab. This receptor was obtained from an adult with an advanced solid tumor such as melanoma, head and neck, liver or kidney cancer.

CDR3 in amino acids: CASSNRGGSYEQYF. The CDR3 nucleotides read TGTGCCAGCAGTAACAGGGGGGGCTCCTACGAGCAGTACTTC. The V and J genes are TRBV6-5 and TRBJ2-7; maybe TRBD1 (8 bases). The V gene lost 5 bases and the J gene lost 0 bases, with 11 bases spanning the gap. The V gene's germline CDR1 is MNHEY and CDR2 SVGAGI. The CDR3 is 14 amino acids.